This T cell receptor beta chain was obtained from a study of cytomegalovirus exposure and HLA in healthy donors. As for the study in general: It was reported in a later analysis that the same platform had been used for the 120 or so validation repertoires as for the approximately 670 first-cohort repertoires. Study-level findings and limits: Some public TCRs appeared in many individuals, while most sequences were rare. The investigators catalogued 150 to 200 TCR beta chains as cytomegalovirus-associated.

As concerns this clone: The antigen remains unidentified.

Repertoires were generated with immunoSEQ multiplex PCR, while TCRdb's copy carries only in-frame clones and drops some. The data show roughly 280,000 clones, roughly 85% seen once. Germline-derived CDR1 and CDR2 are SGHDT and YYEEEE. This CDR3 is 16 amino acids long. V lost 3 bases to trimming and J lost 4 bases; unmatched junction nucleotides: 8. V and J are TRBV5-6 and TRBJ1-2; 11 nucleotides line up with TRBD1. Material: PBMCs. This sequence originates from a young woman in good health and CMV-seronegative. The CDR3 DNA is TGTGCCAGCAGCTACTGGACAGGGGGCGCAGGCTATGGCTACACCTTC. Translating it yields CASSYWTGGAGYGYTF.